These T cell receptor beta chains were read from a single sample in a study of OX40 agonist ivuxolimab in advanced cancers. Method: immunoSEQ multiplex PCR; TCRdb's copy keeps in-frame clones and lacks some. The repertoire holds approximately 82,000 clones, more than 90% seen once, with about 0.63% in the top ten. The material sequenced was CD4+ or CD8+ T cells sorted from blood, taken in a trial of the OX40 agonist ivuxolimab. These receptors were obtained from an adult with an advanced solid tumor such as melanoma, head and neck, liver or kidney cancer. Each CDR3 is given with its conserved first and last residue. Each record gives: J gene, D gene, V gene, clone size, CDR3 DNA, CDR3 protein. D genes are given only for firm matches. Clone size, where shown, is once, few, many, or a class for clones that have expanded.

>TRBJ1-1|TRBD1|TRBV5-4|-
TGTGCCAGCAGCTCCCTGACAGGGGGCACTGAAGCTTTCTTT
CASSSLTGGTEAFF
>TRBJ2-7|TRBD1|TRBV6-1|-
TGTGCCAGCAGTGAAGAGTGGACAGGCTTACGGGAGCAGTACTTC
CASSEEWTGLREQYF
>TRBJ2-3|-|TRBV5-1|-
TGCGCCAGCAGCTTGGGTGGCTCAGATACGCAGTATTTT
CASSLGGSDTQYF
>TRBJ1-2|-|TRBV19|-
TGTGCCAGTAGTATACCCAGCTATGGCTACACCTTC
CASSIPSYGYTF
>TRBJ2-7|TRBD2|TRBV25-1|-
TGTGCCAGCAGTGAATTGACTAGCGGGGGCCGTTTTTACGAGCAGTACTTC
CASSELTSGGRFYEQYF
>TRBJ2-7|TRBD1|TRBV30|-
TGTGCCTGGAGTGCCGGCGCGACAGGGGCGGTCAACGAGCAGTACTTC
CAWSAGATGAVNEQYF
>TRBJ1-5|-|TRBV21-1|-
TGTGCCAGCAGACGCCGGGACAGTGGTCATAGCAATCAGCCCCAGCATTTT
CASRRRDSGHSNQPQHF
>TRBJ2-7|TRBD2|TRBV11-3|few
TGTGCCAGCAGCCCAGGTCGCGGGACTAGCGGGACCCACGAGCAGTACTTC
CASSPGRGTSGTHEQYF
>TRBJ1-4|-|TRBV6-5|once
TGTGCCAGCAGTTATTCTTGGGGCACAACTAATGAAAAACTGTTTTTT
CASSYSWGTTNEKLFF
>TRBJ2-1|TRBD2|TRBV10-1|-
TGCGCCAGCAGTGAAGGTGTAGGGCTAGCGGGATACAATGAGCAGTTCTTC
CASSEGVGLAGYNEQFF
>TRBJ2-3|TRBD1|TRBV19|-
TGTGCCAGTAGTACAACCGGGACAGGGAGACCGGATACGCAGTATTTT
CASSTTGTGRPDTQYF
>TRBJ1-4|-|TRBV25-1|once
TGTGCCTGCTCAGGGCAGACTAATGAAAAACTGTTTTTT
CACSGQTNEKLFF
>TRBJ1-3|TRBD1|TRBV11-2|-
TGTGCCAGCAGCTTAGTGCAGGGGGTTTTGGGAAACACCATATATTTT
CASSLVQGVLGNTIYF
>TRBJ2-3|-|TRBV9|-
TGTGCCAGCAGCGTCGGTTTGAAAGGGTCGGATACGCAGTATTTT
CASSVGLKGSDTQYF
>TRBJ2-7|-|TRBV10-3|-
TGTGCCATCAGTGAGCGTAGCTACGAGCAGTACTTC
CAISERSYEQYF
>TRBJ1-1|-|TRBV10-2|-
TGCGCCAGCAGTCCCTTGGAGGGGCGAACTGAAGCTTTCTTT
CASSPLEGRTEAFF
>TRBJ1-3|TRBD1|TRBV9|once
TGTGCCAGCAGCGACAAACAGGGGTCTGGAAACACCATATATTTT
CASSDKQGSGNTIYF
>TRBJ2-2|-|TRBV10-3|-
TGTGCCATCAGTGTGGGGGGAAACACCGGGGAGCTGTTTTTT
CAISVGGNTGELFF
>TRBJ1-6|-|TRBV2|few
TGTGCCAGCAGTGAAGAGGGGATGGGTTCACCCCTCCACTTT
CASSEEGMGSPLHF
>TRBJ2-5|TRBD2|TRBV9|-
TGTGCCAGCAGCGTAGCAGGGATAGCGGGAGGTCTTGAGACCCAGTACTTC
CASSVAGIAGGLETQYF
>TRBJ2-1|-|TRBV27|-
TGTGCCAGCAGTTTTGTGGGCCGGGAGTACCACAATGAGCAGTTCTTC
CASSFVGREYHNEQFF
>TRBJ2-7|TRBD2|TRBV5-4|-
TGTGCCAGCAGTCACAGCGGGAGCTCCTACGAGCAGTACTTC
CASSHSGSSYEQYF
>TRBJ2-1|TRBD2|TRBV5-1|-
TGCGCCAGCAGCTTCCCGAGCGGGGGGGCCTATGAGCAGTTCTTC
CASSFPSGGAYEQFF
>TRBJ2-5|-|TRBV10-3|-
TGTGCCATCAGTCGGGGTGCGGGGGAGACCCAGTACTTC
CAISRGAGETQYF
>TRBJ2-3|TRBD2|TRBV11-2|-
TGTGCCAGCAGCCGCCGGACTAGCGGGGGCCCAGATACGCAGTATTTT
CASSRRTSGGPDTQYF
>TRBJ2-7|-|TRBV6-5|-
TGTGCCAGCAGTTACGATATAGGGAAGGGCGAGCAGTACTTC
CASSYDIGKGEQYF
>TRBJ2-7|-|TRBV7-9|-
TGTGCCAGCAGCTTAGCTCTGGGGTTGGACGAGCAGTACTTC
CASSLALGLDEQYF
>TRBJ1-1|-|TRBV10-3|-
TGTGCCATCAGCCGGACATCTCCCAAACCGGGCACTGAAGCTTTCTTT
CAISRTSPKPGTEAFF
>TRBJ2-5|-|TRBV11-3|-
TGTGCCAGCAGCTTAGATGGGGGGTCGGGGTCAGAGACCCAGTACTTC
CASSLDGGSGSETQYF
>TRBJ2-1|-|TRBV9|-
TGTGCCAGCAGCCCTCAGACGGGGTCCTCCTACAATGAGCAGTTCTTC
CASSPQTGSSYNEQFF
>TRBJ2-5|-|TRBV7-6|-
TGTGCCAGCAGCTCGCGACAGGTCCAAGAGACCCAGTACTTC
CASSSRQVQETQYF
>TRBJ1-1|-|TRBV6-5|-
TGTGCCAGCAGTTACTCGACAGACATGAACACTGAAGCTTTCTTT
CASSYSTDMNTEAFF
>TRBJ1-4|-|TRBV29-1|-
TGCAGCGTTTGGAATGAAAAACTGTTTTTT
CSVWNEKLFF
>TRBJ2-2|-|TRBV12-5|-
TGTGCTAGTGGTTTCGGGTCTTTGACCGGGGAGCTGTTTTTT
CASGFGSLTGELFF
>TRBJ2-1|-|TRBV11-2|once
TGTGCCAGCAGCCCGGGACCACTTATCAATGAGCAGTTCTTC
CASSPGPLINEQFF
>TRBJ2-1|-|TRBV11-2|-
TGTGCCAGCAGCTTAAACCGGGAGCAGTTCTTC
CASSLNREQFF